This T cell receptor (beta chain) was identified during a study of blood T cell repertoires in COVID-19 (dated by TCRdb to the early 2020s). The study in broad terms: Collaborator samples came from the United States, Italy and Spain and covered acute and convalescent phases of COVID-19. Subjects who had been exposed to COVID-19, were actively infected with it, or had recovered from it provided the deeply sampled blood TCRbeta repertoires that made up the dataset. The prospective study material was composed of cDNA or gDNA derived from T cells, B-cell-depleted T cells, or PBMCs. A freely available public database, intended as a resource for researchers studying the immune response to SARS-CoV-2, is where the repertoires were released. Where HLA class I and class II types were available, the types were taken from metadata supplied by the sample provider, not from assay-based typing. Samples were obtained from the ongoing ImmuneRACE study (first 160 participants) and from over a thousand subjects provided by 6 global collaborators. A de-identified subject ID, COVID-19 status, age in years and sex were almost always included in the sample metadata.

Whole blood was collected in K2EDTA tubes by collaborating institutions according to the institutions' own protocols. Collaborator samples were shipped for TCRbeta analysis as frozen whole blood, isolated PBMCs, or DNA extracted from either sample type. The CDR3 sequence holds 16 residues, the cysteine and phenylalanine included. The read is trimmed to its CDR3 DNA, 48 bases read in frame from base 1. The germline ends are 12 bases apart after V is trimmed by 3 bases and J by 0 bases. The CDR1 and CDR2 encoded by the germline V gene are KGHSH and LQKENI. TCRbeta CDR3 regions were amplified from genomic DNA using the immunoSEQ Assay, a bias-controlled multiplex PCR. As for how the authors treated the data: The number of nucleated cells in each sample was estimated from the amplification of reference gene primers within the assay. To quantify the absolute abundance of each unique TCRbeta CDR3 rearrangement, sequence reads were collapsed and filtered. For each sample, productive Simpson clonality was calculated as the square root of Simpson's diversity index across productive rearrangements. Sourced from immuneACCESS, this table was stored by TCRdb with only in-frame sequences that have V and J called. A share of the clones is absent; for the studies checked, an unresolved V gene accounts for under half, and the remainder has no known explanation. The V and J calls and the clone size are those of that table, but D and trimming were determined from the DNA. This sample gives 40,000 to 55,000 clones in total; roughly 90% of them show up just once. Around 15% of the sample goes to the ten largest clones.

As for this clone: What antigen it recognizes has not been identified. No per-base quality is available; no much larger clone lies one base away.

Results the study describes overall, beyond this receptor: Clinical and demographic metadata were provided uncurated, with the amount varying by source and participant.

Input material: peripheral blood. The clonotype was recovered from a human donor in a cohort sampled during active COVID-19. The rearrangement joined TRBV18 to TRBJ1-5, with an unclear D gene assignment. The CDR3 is CASSPREADSNQPQHF. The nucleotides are TGTGCCAGCTCACCCCGGGAGGCAGATAGCAATCAGCCCCAGCATTTT.